This T cell receptor beta chain was sequenced for a study of T cells in Graves' hyperthyroidism and ophthalmopathy. Findings and caveats of the study: A 13 V-J model separated ophthalmopathy from stable hyperthyroidism.

This CDR3 has 15 amino acids. V lost 6 bases, J lost 4 bases, and 4 bases stayed unmatched. This clonotype has a count of ten or more. Its antigen is not identified. There were TCR beta CDR3 regions amplified from RNA transcripts. During a first-round RT-PCR of the TCR CDR3, the HTBI primer set was used. MiXCR, applied by TCRdb to the multiplex PCR reads, yields one record per CDR3 protein. The data contain roughly 750,000 distinct CDR3 sequences, less than 20% of them singletons. This TCR derives from a man aged 18 to 30 with Graves' hyperthyroidism. The chain has TRBV12-3 or TRBV12-4 and TRBJ2-1, with TRBD2 identical over 12 bases. The sequenced sample consisted of blood. CDR3: CASRWTSGDYNEQFF. The CDR3 region has the DNA TGTGCCAGCAGGTGGACTAGCGGGGATTACAATGAGCAGTTCTTC.